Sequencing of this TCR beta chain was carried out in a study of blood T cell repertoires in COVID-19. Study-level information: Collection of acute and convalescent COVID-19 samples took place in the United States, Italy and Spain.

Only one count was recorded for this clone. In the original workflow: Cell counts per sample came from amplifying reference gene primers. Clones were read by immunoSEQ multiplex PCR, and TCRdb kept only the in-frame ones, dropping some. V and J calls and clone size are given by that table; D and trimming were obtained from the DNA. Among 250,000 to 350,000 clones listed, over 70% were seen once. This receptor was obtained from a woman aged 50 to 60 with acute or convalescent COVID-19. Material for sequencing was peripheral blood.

The CDR3 protein is CASRLGSTNEKLFF. The CDR3, as DNA: TGTGCCAGTCGGCTAGGCTCAACTAATGAAAAACTGTTTTTT. The V and J genes are TRBV5-5 and TRBJ1-4; D is unresolved. V was shortened by 8 bases and J by 0 bases, with 11 bases between the two germline ends. Germline loops: CDR1 SGHKS, CDR2 YYEKEE (reference sequence). The CDR3 is 14 amino acids.